The next 10 T cell receptor beta chains were all read from a single sample in a study of T cells in localized non-small cell lung cancer (dated by TCRdb to the early 2020s). Library generation was performed with the immunoSEQ multiplex PCR assay. TCRdb re-hosts the immuneACCESS table, in-frame sequences only. Its copies lack some clones; in the studies checked, an unresolved V gene accounts for under half of them, and the cause for the rest is not known. The sample table lists approximately 88,000 clones, roughly 93% of them with a count of one. The ten largest clonotypes hold about 4% of the sample. The sample in question was PBMCs, obtained before any cancer treatment. Receptors originate from a woman aged 35-75 years with stage II squamous cell lung carcinoma.

This clone was detected only once. The genes are TRBV5-4 and TRBJ1-1; the D is unclear. The CDR3 totals 14 residues. Germline assignment: CDR1 SGHNT and CDR2 YYREEE (reference sequence). The ends were cut back, 4 bases at V and 0 bases at J, with 10 bases in the middle. The DNA for the CDR3 is TGTGCCAGCAGCGCCGGACTGATGAACACTGAAGCTTTCTTT. This encodes CASSAGLMNTEAFF.

The gene calls are TRBV6-5 and TRBJ2-3; D remains ambiguous. The germline CDR1 and CDR2 sequences are MNHEY and SVGAGI. Trimming left V 2 bases short and J 4 bases short, with 4 bases between. The CDR3 length is 12 residues. For the CDR3, the DNA is TGTGCCAGCAGTTACCCCCCAGATACGCAGTATTTT. Translation: CASSYPPDTQYF.

The chain couples TRBV14 to TRBJ2-7; maybe TRBD2 (5 bases). Trimming shortened V by 3 bases and J by 2 bases, and 8 bases separated the two germline ends. There are 13 residues in the CDR3. CDR1 and CDR2 from the germline V gene are SGHDN and FVKESK. The CDR3 bases are TGTGCCAGCAGCCATGGCGGGCCCTACGAGCAGTACTTC. Its protein is CASSHGGPYEQYF.

This chain connects TRBV6-1 to TRBJ1-2; no firm D call. This CDR3 comprises 13 residues. CDR1 and CDR2 from the germline V gene are MNHNS and SASEGT. V was pared by 0 bases and J by 4 bases, with 6 bases between. CDR3 region: CASSEAGPYGYTF. The DNA of the CDR3 is TGTGCCAGCAGTGAAGCAGGGCCCTATGGCTACACCTTC.

This clone was observed a single time. The chain links TRBV6-5 to TRBJ2-7; D call uncertain. Trimming stripped 0 bases from V and 5 bases from J, with 2 bases between. Germline CDR1 reads MNHEY; CDR2 reads SVGAGI. The CDR3 runs to 11 residues. The CDR3 region is CASSYSDEQYF. The DNA for the CDR3 is TGTGCCAGCAGTTACTCGGACGAGCAGTACTTC.

The chain combines TRBV28 with TRBJ1-2, with a weak D call TRBD1 (5 bases). CDR1 is MDHEN and CDR2 is SYDVKM in the germline V gene. CDR3 size: 11 residues. Trimming removed 8 bases from V and 4 bases from J, with 8 bases in between. DNA for the CDR3: TGTGCCAGCGGGCAGGGCTATGGCTACACCTTC. Translation: CASGQGYGYTF.

This rearrangement joins TRBV19 to TRBJ1-5; TRBD1 matches 7 bases. Looked up from germline, CDR1 is LNHDA and CDR2 is SQIVND (reference sequence). V lost 4 bases to trimming and J lost 4 bases; unmatched junction nucleotides: 4. CDR3 length: 14 residues. This CDR3 is CASSTTGPNQPQHF. For the CDR3, the DNA is TGTGCCAGTAGTACGACAGGGCCAAATCAGCCCCAGCATTTT.

The V gene is TRBV7-9, the J gene TRBJ1-2; 7 positions match TRBD1. J was trimmed by 6 bases and V by 2 bases; bases with no gene match: 6. CDR3 length: 14 amino acids. Per germline, CDR1 SEHNR and CDR2 FQNEAQ (reference sequence). CDR3 nucleotides: TGTGCCAGCAGCTTATCCCGGGACAGTGATGGCTACACCTTC. The encoded protein is CASSLSRDSDGYTF.

The rearrangement links TRBV10-1 to TRBJ2-1; maybe TRBD2 (5 bases). V was clipped by 4 bases and J by 0 bases, with 10 bases between them. CDR1 WNHNN and CDR2 SYGVQD come from the germline V gene (reference sequence). This CDR3 is 15 amino acids long. DNA of the CDR3: TGCGCCAGCAGTGTTTCGGGGAGCTCCTACAATGAGCAGTTCTTC. Translating it yields CASSVSGSSYNEQFF.

This chain joins TRBV28 and TRBJ2-5, with 7 bases aligning to TRBD2. The J call is uncertain, as TRBJ2-7 better fits the DNA end. This CDR3 comprises 11 residues. CDR1 is MDHEN, CDR2 SYDVKM, per germline. The DNA for the CDR3 is TGTGCCAGCACGGGGGGCTACGAGCAGTACTTC. This translates into CASTGGYEQYF.